This T cell receptor (beta chain) is from a study of somatic mutations in cytotoxic T cells in rheumatoid arthritis. The wider study: Selected populations of V beta antibody-stained T cells underwent flow sorting at nearly 100% purity; these encompassed V beta1+ cells subjected to TCRB sequencing. General study findings and limits: No significant CD8+ T-cell clonality difference was found between rheumatoid arthritis patients and age-matched controls. Nobody knew which antigens the expanded CD8+ clones targeted. It was in rheumatoid arthritis patients, but not in healthy controls, that CD8+ clonality increased with age.

The method was immunoSEQ multiplex PCR; TCRdb's version includes in-frame clones alone and lacks a portion of them. The table has roughly 9,700 clones, around 81% seen once; the top ten hold more than 15%. For this clone: Its antigen remains unidentified.

Sequenced material: CD8+ T cells sorted from blood. This clonotype originated in a woman aged 50 to 60 in good health.

CDR3 sequence: CASSQVRSYQETQYF. Written as DNA, the CDR3 is TGTGCCAGCAGCCAAGTAAGAAGCTACCAAGAGACCCAGTACTTC. V is TRBV11-3 and J is TRBJ2-5; D gene unclear. CDR3 size: 15 residues. CDR1 is SGHNT and CDR2 is YENEEA in the germline V gene. V was trimmed by 5 bases and J by 0 bases, leaving 13 bases between them.